A single sample gave rise to the 3 T cell receptor beta chains below, sequenced in a study of CD8+ T cells in alopecia areata. Isolated RNA was reverse transcribed into cDNA used as the sequencing template. Generated by immunoSEQ multiplex PCR, the TCRdb table keeps only in-frame clones and is missing some. The sample contains 140,000 to 150,000 clones, about half of which appear only once. This specimen was CD4+ T cells sorted from blood, taken at week 0. The receptors here all came from a human donor with alopecia areata.

V gene TRBV7-9 combines with J gene TRBJ2-7; 7 nucleotides agree with TRBD1. Germline assignment: CDR1 SEHNR and CDR2 FQNEAQ (reference sequence). The CDR3 is 15 residues long. Trimming removed 5 bases from V and 9 bases from J; junction bases left unmatched: 16. CDR3 coding DNA: TGTGCCAGCAGCACCCCCGGGACAGCGTTCTTGTCGCAGTACTTC. Translation: CASSTPGTAFLSQYF.

Turning to this clone: The germline gene is not matched at one end of the junction; a read error may be the cause. The rearrangement uses TRBV20-1 and TRBJ2-7; TRBD2 agrees at 10 bases. The CDR3 consists of 11 residues. CDR1 is DFQATT, CDR2 SNEGSKA, per germline (reference sequence). The CDR3 reads CSALAGVSTEF. The CDR3 DNA reads TGCAGTGCTCTAGCGGGAGTAAGTACTGAGTTC.

This clone was counted between two and nine times. The chain uses TRBV27 and TRBJ2-5; 7 bases match TRBD1. The ends lost 6 bases at V and 3 bases at J; junction bases unmatched: 7. This CDR3 contains 14 residues. In germline, CDR1 is MNHEY, CDR2 SMNVEV (reference sequence). CDR3 amino acids: CASSQTGQKETQYF. The CDR3 DNA follows: TGTGCCAGCAGCCAAACGGGACAGAAAGAGACCCAGTACTTC.